This entry lists 20 T cell receptor beta chains sequenced from one sample in a study of blood T cells in healthy people across ages. Together with a sample-barcoded 5' primer, a J-beta primer mix was included in a second PCR lasting roughly 6 to 12 cycles. Each CDR3 protein is one row after TCRdb ran MiXCR on the 5' RACE reads. Of around 800,000 distinct CDR3 sequences listed, around 50% are singletons. The sequenced sample was blood. The receptors originated from an elderly man in good health.

A few counts support this clonotype. The chain has TRBV12-3 or TRBV12-4 and TRBJ2-7; no clear D. The J call may be wrong; the DNA end is better matched by TRBJ2-5. The length of the CDR3 is 13 residues. CDR3 protein: CASSLMDLETQYF. The CDR3 DNA follows: TGTGCCAGCAGTTTAATGGATTTAGAGACCCAGTACTTC.

This clonotype was found many times. This chain uses TRBV5-1 with TRBJ2-3; 8 bases agree with TRBD2. Germline V CDR1 and CDR2: SGHRS, YFSETQ. The V gene end was trimmed by 6 bases and the J gene end by 3 bases; junction bases not matched to a gene: 9. The CDR3 has 15 amino acids. The CDR3 here is CASTTSGGTTDTQYF. CDR3 coding DNA: TGCGCCAGCACCACTAGCGGAGGGACGACAGATACGCAGTATTTT.

This clonotype has more than one count but fewer than ten. The chain combines TRBV6-1 with TRBJ1-1; a weak D match, TRBD1 (5 bases). Germline V gene lookup returns CDR1 MNHNS and CDR2 SASEGT. CDR3 length equals 12 residues. V was pared by 8 bases and J by 7 bases, with 14 bases between. CDR3 in amino acids: CASSMGPLEAFF. The CDR3 bases are TGTGCCAGCTCCATGGGACCACTTGAAGCTTTCTTT.

This clonotype was detected only a few times. The chain has TRBV6-2 or TRBV6-3 and TRBJ2-5; D could derive from TRBD1 or TRBD2 (5 bases each). The DNA end favors TRBJ2-7, so the J call may be wrong. Germline V CDR1 and CDR2: MNHEY, SVGEGT. This CDR3 region has 15 residues. The CDR3 spells CASRTGTLEFYEQYF. DNA for the CDR3: TGTGCCAGCAGAACCGGGACCCTCGAGTTCTACGAGCAGTACTTC.

This clonotype has at least ten counts. This clone may be a read error of a much larger clone one base away. The CDR3 DNA reads TGCAGCGCCGACGGGCAGGGGAACAATGAGCAGTACTTC. Translated, it gives CSADGQGNNEQYF. The chain joins TRBV29-1 to TRBJ2-5, with D possibly being TRBD1 (6 bases). CDR1 SQVTM and CDR2 ANQGSEA come from the germline V gene. V dropped 7 bases and J dropped 11 bases, with 23 bases sitting between them. This CDR3 contains 13 residues.

The chain uses TRBV29-1 and TRBJ2-6; TRBD1 agrees at 10 bases. The ends lost 4 bases at V and 3 bases at J; junction bases unmatched: 9. This CDR3 is 17 amino acids long. Per the germline V gene, CDR1 is SQVTM and CDR2 is ANQGSEA. CDR3 region: CSVVYTGTGVGANVLTF. The DNA of the CDR3 is TGCAGCGTTGTTTACACCGGGACAGGGGTTGGGGCCAACGTCCTGACTTTC.

Note on this clonotype: This could be a read error, since a much larger clone is one nucleotide away. V and J are TRBV4-3 and TRBJ2-7; the match to TRBD2 covers 7 bases. This CDR3 has 17 residues. With 0 bases clipped from V and 7 bases from J, the junction kept 15 bases outside the gene matches. Germline CDR1 LGHNA, CDR2 YSLEER. The CDR3 is CASSQESSGLSYNEQYF. CDR3 DNA sequence: TGCGCCAGCAGCCAAGAGTCTAGCGGACTCTCCTACAATGAGCAGTACTTC.

This clonotype has a handful of counts. The chain couples TRBV28 to TRBJ2-7; D is ambiguous. Germline CDR1 and CDR2: MDHEN and SYDVKM. The CDR3 sequence is 14 residues long. Trimming took 5 bases from V and 3 from J, leaving 14 bases between them. This CDR3 reads CASSTEESFYEQYF. CDR3 bases: TGTGCCAGCAGTACAGAGGAATCTTTCTACGAGCAGTACTTC.

This clonotype was picked up a small number of times. The chain carries TRBV24-1 and TRBJ2-7; D call uncertain. This CDR3 contains 13 residues. V was cut by 2 bases and J by 7 bases, with 11 bases left in between. Germline V gene data show CDR1 as KGHDR and CDR2 as SFDVKD. CDR3 region: CATSDWGRNEQYF. Written as DNA, the CDR3 is TGTGCCACCAGTGATTGGGGTCGCAATGAGCAGTACTTC.

CDR3 region: CSADLGDTQYF. The CDR3 region has the DNA TGCAGTGCTGATCTAGGGGATACGCAGTATTTT. The chain employs TRBV20-1 and TRBJ2-3; no firm D call. CDR3 length equals 11 residues. Trimming removed 5 bases at V and 6 bases at J, with 9 bases between. Germline CDR1 is DFQATT and CDR2 is SNEGSKA (reference sequence).

The CDR3 DNA reads as TGCAGCGTTTCGGACCCTTACGAGCAGTACTTC. Residues: CSVSDPYEQYF. The chain recombines TRBV29-1 with TRBJ2-7; D not certain. The CDR3 has 11 residues. In germline, CDR1 is SQVTM, CDR2 ANQGSEA. V lost 5 bases to trimming and J lost 4 bases, with 9 bases between them.

This clonotype appeared a few times. The V gene is TRBV11-1, the J gene TRBJ2-7; 7 bases match TRBD1. The J call may be in error: the DNA end matches TRBJ2-5 better. Germline V gene lookup returns CDR1 SGHAT and CDR2 FQDESV (reference sequence). The CDR3 runs to 16 residues. The CDR3 sequence: CASSHIRQGGRETQYF. In DNA form, the CDR3 reads TGTGCCAGCAGCCACATCCGACAGGGTGGTCGAGAGACCCAGTACTTC.

A few counts support this clonotype. V usage is TRBV7-2 and J usage is TRBJ2-4; D gene ambiguous. Between the trimmed V and J ends, which lost 1 base and 6 bases, there was a span of 7 bases. CDR3 length equals 13 residues. Germline V gives CDR1 SGHTA, CDR2 FQGNSA. The CDR3 protein is CASSLGWANIQYF. CDR3 coding DNA: TGTGCCAGCAGCTTAGGTTGGGCAAACATTCAGTACTTC.

This clonotype was observed once. V is TRBV7-9 and J is TRBJ1-1, with a possible D match to TRBD1 (5 bases). The CDR3 runs to 13 residues. V was trimmed by 1 base and J by 9 bases, leaving 12 bases between them. Germline CDR1 is SEHNR and CDR2 is FQNEAQ (reference sequence). In DNA, the CDR3 is TGTGCCAGCAGCTTAGATGGGGGGAGAAAAGCTTTCTTT. As protein: CASSLDGGRKAFF.

This chain uses TRBV20-1 with TRBJ1-5, with D unclear. Germline CDR1 and CDR2: DFQATT and SNEGSKA (reference sequence). V lost 1 base and J 10 bases, leaving 11 bases between the germline ends. This CDR3 is built from 12 residues. CDR3 in amino acids: CSARGHGSPQHF. Written as DNA, the CDR3 is TGCAGTGCTAGAGGACACGGCAGCCCCCAGCATTTT.

The table lists this clonotype with a few counts. This sequence joins TRBV4-3 and TRBJ2-1; 9 bases line up with TRBD2. The germline CDR1 and CDR2 sequences are LGHNA and YSLEER. Losses at the gene ends were 0 bases for V and 10 bases for J; bases not matched to a gene: 7. This CDR3 spans 15 amino acids. In DNA form, the CDR3 reads TGCGCCAGCAGCCAAGATAGCGGGAGAGGAAAAGAGCAGTTCTTC. This gives the protein CASSQDSGRGKEQFF.

The chain has TRBV4-2 and TRBJ2-1; 11 bases are a match to TRBD2. V shed 4 bases, J shed 4 bases, and the junction held 6 bases outside the gene matches. Germline-derived CDR1 and CDR2 are LGHNA and YNFKEQ. This CDR3 spans 16 amino acids. CDR3 bases: TGTGCCAGCAGCCCAACTAGCGGGAGAATGTACAATGAGCAGTTCTTC. Residues: CASSPTSGRMYNEQFF.

This clonotype has a handful of counts. The junction shows a germline mismatch at one end, possibly a read error. The chain links TRBV5-1 to TRBJ2-2; D not resolved. Germline CDR1 and CDR2: SGHRS and YFSETQ. The CDR3 sequence is 12 residues long. The CDR3 DNA is TGCGCCAGCATCTTGGGTATCGGGGAGCTGTTTTTT. This sequence encodes CASILGIGELFF.

This rearrangement joins TRBV6-5 to TRBJ2-5; TRBD2 matches 11 bases. From germline, CDR1 is MNHEY and CDR2 SVGAGI. The ends lost 7 bases at V and 11 bases at J; junction bases unmatched: 15. This CDR3 has 15 residues. For the CDR3, the DNA is TGTGCCAGCACCAAGACTAGCGGGGAGTTTTTTGAGCAGTACTTC. It yields the protein CASTKTSGEFFEQYF.

This clonotype was detected a few times. The gene calls are TRBV15 and TRBJ2-2; D is ambiguous. Germline CDR1 and CDR2: LNHNV and YYDKDF (reference sequence). Between the trimmed V and J ends, which lost 0 bases and 7 bases, there was a span of 9 bases. The CDR3 length is 14 residues. In DNA, the CDR3 is TGTGCCACCAGCAGAGATCAGCCGGGCGGGGAGCTGTTTTTT. Translation: CATSRDQPGGELFF.